The next 4 T cell receptor beta chains were all read from a single sample in a study of T cell responses to AZD1222 COVID-19 vaccine. Clones were sequenced by immunoSEQ multiplex PCR, and TCRdb holds only the in-frame ones, with some missing. In the table there are around 270,000 clones, 90% to 95% of which are singletons. The material sequenced was peripheral blood, taken 28 days after the second AZD1222 dose. The receptor source for this set is an adult who received the AZD1222 COVID-19 vaccine.

Here the CDR3 reads CASSLRASPYNEQFF. The CDR3 bases are TGTGCCAGCAGCTTACGGGCTAGCCCCTACAATGAGCAGTTCTTC. V is TRBV13 and J is TRBJ2-1; TRBD2 is a possible D gene (5 bases). This CDR3 is built from 15 residues. Germline CDR1 reads PRHDT; CDR2 reads FYEKMQ (reference sequence). V was shortened by 2 bases and J by 2 bases, with 10 bases between the two germline ends.

There are a few counts of this clone. This rearrangement joins TRBV25-1 to TRBJ1-5; 8 bases are a match to TRBD1. The CDR3 is 15 amino acids. From germline, CDR1 is MGHDK and CDR2 SYGVNS. V was pared by 4 bases and J by 7 bases, with 9 bases of the junction left unmatched. Here the CDR3 DNA reads TGTGCCAGCAGTGGGGAACAGGGGGTAGTACAGCCCCAGCATTTT. Translating gives CASSGEQGVVQPQHF.

The V call is TRBV11-2, the J call TRBJ1-2; D remains unclear. The CDR3 runs to 9 residues. Germline CDR1 and CDR2: SGHAT and FQNNGV. Trimming stripped 4 bases from V and 6 bases from J, with 0 bases between. The CDR3 DNA follows: TGTGCCAGCAGCTATGGCTACACCTTC. Protein product: CASSYGYTF.

The DNA of the CDR3 is TGTGCCAGCAGTACTACGGGACAGGGTCCTGAGCAGTTCTTC. Amino acids: CASSTTGQGPEQFF. J is TRBJ2-1 and V is TRBV28; 9 positions agree with TRBD1. Germline loops: CDR1 MDHEN, CDR2 SYDVKM. V lost 5 bases to trimming and J lost 9 bases; unmatched junction nucleotides: 8. CDR3 length: 14 amino acids.